These T cell receptor beta chains were read from a single sample in a study of cytomegalovirus exposure and HLA in healthy donors. The repertoire was sequenced with immunoSEQ multiplex PCR; TCRdb's copy has only in-frame clones and lacks some. The top ten hold less than 3% of the sample, which has about 170,000 clones, roughly 80% seen once. The sequencing sample was made of PBMCs. The receptor set was obtained from a male donor in good health and CMV-seronegative. Both conserved end residues are part of each CDR3. A D gene is named only where the DNA matches it firmly. Some rows have no size entry. The others give once, few or many, or a class for an expanded clone.

v_gene	j_gene	d_gene	abundance	CDR3aa	CDR3nt
TRBV15	TRBJ1-5	-	few	CATSRDRYSNQPQHF	TGTGCCACCAGCAGAGACCGCTATAGCAATCAGCCCCAGCATTTT
TRBV28	TRBJ1-5	-	-	CASEPGRGIQPQHF	TGTGCCAGCGAACCGGGGAGGGGAATTCAGCCCCAGCATTTT
TRBV5-1	TRBJ2-1	TRBD2	-	CASSLVLTSGYNEQFF	TGCGCCAGCAGCTTGGTCCTTACTAGCGGATACAATGAGCAGTTCTTC
TRBV10-3	TRBJ1-2	-	-	CAISELRQDGNYGYTF	TGTGCCATCAGTGAGTTGAGACAGGATGGTAACTATGGCTACACCTTC
TRBV7-7	TRBJ2-1	TRBD2	-	CASSLRLAGGDEQFF	TGTGCTAGCAGCTTAAGACTAGCGGGAGGGGATGAGCAGTTCTTC
TRBV9	TRBJ2-7	-	-	CASSVDTSSYEQYF	TGTGCCAGCAGCGTAGACACCAGCTCCTACGAGCAGTACTTC
TRBV6-5	TRBJ1-1	-	few	CASSYGGKAEAFF	TGTGCCAGCAGTTATGGGGGGAAGGCTGAAGCTTTCTTT
TRBV7-9	TRBJ2-7	TRBD1	few	CASSLPRDRGRHEQYF	TGTGCCAGCAGCCTGCCCCGGGACAGGGGGCGCCACGAGCAGTACTTC
TRBV29-1	TRBJ2-7	-	-	CSVGGSSYEQYF	TGCAGCGTTGGCGGCAGCTCCTACGAGCAGTACTTC
TRBV7-2	TRBJ1-1	-	-	CASRPTGRTEAFF	TGTGCCAGCAGGCCAACAGGGCGTACTGAAGCTTTCTTT
TRBV19	TRBJ2-7	-	few	CASSMMTGAYEQYF	TGTGCCAGTAGTATGATGACAGGAGCTTACGAGCAGTACTTC
TRBV10-3	TRBJ1-1	-	-	CAISGQGGETEAFF	TGTGCCATCAGTGGTCAAGGAGGGGAGACTGAAGCTTTCTTT
TRBV27	TRBJ1-2	TRBD1	-	CASSPRTGLANYGYTF	TGTGCCAGCAGTCCCCGGACAGGCCTAGCTAACTATGGCTACACCTTC
TRBV7-6	TRBJ1-3	-	-	CASSPGVRNTIYF	TGTGCCAGCAGCCCGGGAGTTAGAAACACCATATATTTT
TRBV6-5	TRBJ1-2	TRBD1	-	CASYPGTGGGYTF	TGTGCCAGCTACCCCGGGACAGGGGGCGGCTACACCTTC
TRBV28	TRBJ2-2	-	-	CASSFRQGLTGELFF	TGTGCCAGCAGTTTTCGCCAGGGTTTAACCGGGGAGCTGTTTTTT
TRBV7-2	TRBJ1-6	-	few	CASSSLPGARNSPLHF	TGTGCCAGCAGCTCCCTACCAGGGGCGCGGAATTCACCCCTCCACTTT
TRBV6-1	TRBJ2-3	TRBD2	once	CASSDLAGSTDTQYF	TGTGCCAGCAGTGATCTAGCGGGAAGCACAGATACGCAGTATTTT
TRBV5-4	TRBJ2-3	TRBD2	-	CASSWLAADTQYF	TGTGCCAGCAGCTGGCTAGCGGCAGATACGCAGTATTTT
TRBV5-6	TRBJ1-5	-	-	CASSLSQGRYSNQPQHF	TGTGCCAGCAGCTTGTCTCAGGGGCGATATAGCAATCAGCCCCAGCATTTT
TRBV2	TRBJ2-1	TRBD1	once	CASSEPGTGNDNEQFF	TGTGCCAGCAGTGAACCCGGGACAGGGAATGACAATGAGCAGTTCTTC
TRBV6-1	TRBJ1-5	TRBD1	-	CASLSGGSNQPQHF	TGTGCCAGCTTATCAGGGGGTAGCAATCAGCCCCAGCATTTT
TRBV5-4	TRBJ2-5	-	-	CASSELPETQYF	TGTGCCAGCAGCGAGCTGCCAGAGACCCAGTACTTC
TRBV7-9	TRBJ2-1	-	-	CASSLFPRVEQFF	TGTGCCAGCAGCTTATTCCCCAGGGTCGAGCAGTTCTTC
TRBV5-4	TRBJ2-2	TRBD2	-	CASSPAGLAGAAGELFF	TGTGCCAGCAGCCCGGCGGGACTAGCGGGGGCTGCCGGGGAGCTGTTTTTT
TRBV27	TRBJ1-5	TRBD1	-	CASSLIQGANQPQHF	TGTGCCAGCAGTCTAATCCAGGGGGCGAATCAGCCCCAGCATTTT
TRBV5-4	TRBJ1-2	TRBD1	-	CASRRTGGDYGYPF	TGTGCCAGCAGAAGGACAGGGGGAGACTATGGCTACCCCTTC
TRBV28	TRBJ1-2	-	few	CASSLPLGGNYGYTF	TGTGCCAGCAGTTTACCGCTGGGAGGGAACTATGGCTACACCTTC
TRBV7-2	TRBJ2-5	TRBD2	-	CASSTTSGGPQETQYF	TGTGCCAGCAGCACGACTAGCGGGGGGCCTCAAGAGACCCAGTACTTC
TRBV7-3	TRBJ1-4	-	few	CASSLNTPSGSEKLFF	TGTGCCAGCAGCTTAAATACGCCCTCGGGGAGTGAAAAACTGTTTTTT
TRBV5-1	TRBJ1-3	TRBD1	-	CASSSTGFSGNTIYF	TGCGCCAGCAGCTCGACAGGGTTCTCTGGAAACACCATATATTTT
TRBV9	TRBJ1-5	-	-	CASSPQGQPQHF	TGTGCCAGCAGCCCTCAGGGGCAGCCCCAGCATTTT
TRBV28	TRBJ2-7	TRBD1	-	CASSLRNRGNEQYF	TGTGCCAGCAGTTTAAGAAACAGGGGGAACGAGCAGTACTTC
TRBV5-8	TRBJ1-1	TRBD1	-	CASSSDRGNTEAFF	TGTGCCAGCAGCTCTGACAGGGGGAACACTGAAGCTTTCTTT
TRBV9	TRBJ2-5	TRBD2	-	CASSAQTSGSETQYF	TGTGCCAGCAGCGCCCAGACTAGCGGGAGTGAGACCCAGTACTTC
TRBV19	TRBJ1-6	TRBD1	-	CASSIPQGDSPLHF	TGTGCCAGTAGTATCCCCCAGGGGGATTCACCCCTCCACTTT
TRBV19	TRBJ1-3	TRBD1	-	CASSSRDRGGGNTIYF	TGTGCCAGTAGTTCCCGGGACAGGGGAGGCGGAAACACCATATATTTT
TRBV19	TRBJ1-2	TRBD1	-	CASSIVGTGAGYTF	TGTGCCAGTAGTATAGTCGGGACAGGGGCTGGCTACACCTTC
TRBV5-1	TRBJ2-7	TRBD1	-	CASSWTGRSYEQYF	TGCGCCAGCAGCTGGACAGGCCGCTCCTACGAGCAGTACTTC
TRBV7-9	TRBJ2-1	-	-	CASSPFSPRRGNEQFF	TGTGCCAGCAGCCCGTTTTCGCCCCGCCGGGGGAATGAGCAGTTCTTC
TRBV13	TRBJ2-7	-	-	CASSLGEAPSYEQYF	TGTGCCAGCAGCTTAGGGGAGGCCCCTTCCTACGAGCAGTACTTC
TRBV9	TRBJ2-7	-	-	CASSVGDTIYEQYF	TGTGCCAGCAGCGTAGGGGACACAATCTACGAGCAGTACTTC
TRBV7-3	TRBJ2-5	TRBD1	-	CASSLRQGARETQYF	TGTGCCAGCAGCTTAAGACAGGGGGCACGAGAGACCCAGTACTTC
TRBV6-5	TRBJ1-1	TRBD1	-	CASSYQGVTEAFF	TGTGCCAGCAGTTACCAGGGGGTCACTGAAGCTTTCTTT
TRBV28	TRBJ2-2	-	-	CASSSPDRILTGELFF	TGTGCCAGCAGTTCACCCGACAGGATATTAACCGGGGAGCTGTTTTTT
TRBV19	TRBJ2-7	TRBD1	-	CASSILGQGYEQYF	TGTGCCAGTAGTATCCTTGGACAGGGCTACGAGCAGTACTTC
TRBV29-1	TRBJ1-3	-	-	CSGHLGNTIYF	TGCAGCGGTCATTTGGGAAACACCATATATTTT
TRBV15	TRBJ1-4	-	-	CATSGPATNEKLFF	TGTGCCACCAGCGGCCCTGCAACTAATGAAAAACTGTTTTTT
TRBV18	TRBJ2-2	-	-	CASSQGLGTTGELFF	TGTGCCAGCTCACAGGGACTCGGGACCACCGGGGAGCTGTTTTTT
TRBV10-3	TRBJ2-7	-	-	CAISDVQGGSYEQYF	TGTGCCATCAGTGACGTACAGGGGGGGTCTTACGAGCAGTACTTC
TRBV6-1	TRBJ2-6	-	-	CASSELAGANVLTF	TGTGCCAGCAGTGAATTAGCTGGGGCCAACGTCCTGACTTTC
TRBV6-5	TRBJ1-1	-	few	CASSTDSNTEAFF	TGTGCCAGCAGTACGGACAGCAACACTGAAGCTTTCTTT